This T cell receptor (beta chain) was observed in a study of T cell repertoires in cytomegalovirus infection. V lost 6 bases, J lost 8 bases, and 16 bases lay in between. This CDR3 contains 14 residues. CDR1 and CDR2 from the germline V gene are MNHEY and SVGEGT. TCRdb re-analysed the reads in MiXCR, keeping a single row per CDR3 protein. The sample holds a few hundred thousand distinct CDR3 sequences; 9.5% are singletons and the top ten take 3.5% to 4.5%. In its sample, this clonotype was seen many times. The receptor's source is a human donor in good health (CMV status not recorded). Some clones in this sample may be carry-over from other donors' samples. The rearrangement uses TRBV6-2 or TRBV6-3 and TRBJ2-2; possible D gene TRBD1, 6 bases. The specimen was PBMCs. This CDR3 is CASSSLQGSGELFF. As DNA, the CDR3 is TGTGCCAGCAGCTCGTTACAGGGATCTGGGGAGCTGTTTTTT.